This is a list of T cell receptor beta chains from one sample in a study of T cell repertoires in cytomegalovirus infection. TCRdb independently ran MiXCR on the reads; one entry per CDR3 protein. The repertoire consists of about 310,000 distinct CDR3 sequences, with 8% to 10% occurring once and the leading ten covering less than 3%. Sequencing was performed on PBMCs. These receptors were obtained from a human donor in good health (CMV status not recorded). Some clones in this sample may be carry-over from other donors' samples. The CDR3 runs from the conserved cysteine through the conserved F or W. D genes are given only for firm matches. The size field is filled for only some rows; it gives once, few, many or a size class.

d_call cdr3_length clone_size j_call v_call cdr3_aa
. 12 . TRBJ2-1 TRBV12-3/TRBV12-4 CARTFTRNEQFF
TRBD2 14 many TRBJ2-1 TRBV25-1 CASSEFRTRNEQFF
. 12 many TRBJ1-2 TRBV12-3/TRBV12-4 CASGRSGYGYTF
. 15 many TRBJ1-1 TRBV14 CASSQEVGVNTEAFF
TRBD1 14 many TRBJ2-2 TRBV20-1 CSAMGTGDPGELFF
TRBD2 15 many TRBJ2-1 TRBV18 CASTGLADSYNEQFF
TRBD2 13 many TRBJ2-1 TRBV11-3 CASSERGLNEQFF
TRBD2 18 . TRBJ2-2 TRBV2 CASRQTSGGTKSTGELFF
. 14 many TRBJ2-1 TRBV6-5 CASSYSAEYNEQFF
. 14 few TRBJ2-2 TRBV29-1 CSATTTLNTGELFF
TRBD2 18 many TRBJ2-5 TRBV28 CASSFLRTGTTGGETQYF
. 14 many TRBJ1-2 TRBV7-6 CASSLSSRDYGYTF
. 16 . TRBJ1-5 TRBV18 CASSLGIGGTNQPQHF
. 14 many TRBJ1-5 TRBV6-5 CASSYSMENQPQHF
. 15 many TRBJ2-1 TRBV11-3 CASSFGGSSYNEQFF
. 12 . TRBJ1-1 TRBV18 CASSKGNSEAFF
TRBD1 15 many TRBJ2-1 TRBV7-2 CASREQGAAYNEQFF
. 12 many TRBJ1-2 TRBV7-9 CASSSAYYGYTF
. 14 many TRBJ2-7 TRBV20-1 CSASAQKLTYEQYF
. 18 . TRBJ1-4 TRBV7-9 CASSLRGDNFATNEKLFF
TRBD1 15 . TRBJ2-2 TRBV10-3 CAIRFGQVNTGELFF
. 15 many TRBJ2-1 TRBV5-1 CASRIGQGRNNEQFF
. 22 few TRBJ2-2 TRBV4-1 CASSQVIRVIPTGLRTGGELFF
. 18 many TRBJ2-2 TRBV5-5 CASSWSPGLQKNTGELFF
. 15 many TRBJ2-6 TRBV7-9 CASSRRFSGANVLTF
. 14 many TRBJ2-1 TRBV6-5 CASSYSSQGLRQFF